These T cell receptor beta chains were read from a single sample in a study of CD8 T cells in Susac syndrome. TCRdb reprocessed the immunoSEQ multiplex PCR reads with MiXCR, giving one entry per CDR3 protein. The sample yields 150,000 to 200,000 distinct CDR3 sequences, about 95% seen once. The sequenced sample was CD4+ T cells from PBMCs. The receptor source for this set is a human donor in good health. Both conserved end residues are part of each CDR3. D genes are given only for firm matches. A clone size is listed for some rows: how often the clone was seen (once, few, many), or a class if it is expanded.

.,TRBJ2-1,14,TRBD1,TRBV24-1,TGTGCCACCAGTGATCCCGGGACAGATAATGAGCAGTTCTTC,CATSDPGTDNEQFF
.,TRBJ2-1,15,.,TRBV4-2,TGTGCCAGCAGCCAAGATCCGGTCGCAAGCTATGAGCAGTTCTTC,CASSQDPVASYEQFF
.,TRBJ1-5,15,.,TRBV15,TGTGCCACCAGCAGAGGGGGAAATAGCAATCAGCCCCAGCATTTT,CATSRGGNSNQPQHF
.,TRBJ2-1,13,TRBD1,TRBV7-3,TGTGCCAGCAGCTCGACAGGGGGCGGTGAGCAGTTCTTC,CASSSTGGGEQFF
.,TRBJ1-2,16,TRBD1,TRBV4-3,TGCGCCAGCAGCCAAGGCAGGGGACAGGAAGTCTATGGCTACACCTTC,CASSQGRGQEVYGYTF
once,TRBJ2-3,13,.,TRBV2,TGTGCCAGCAGCCCCCTGAGAACAGATACGCAGTATTTT,CASSPLRTDTQYF
.,TRBJ2-7,13,TRBD1,TRBV20-1,TGCATTTATCCGGGACAGAGCTCCTACGAGCAGTACTTC,CIYPGQSSYEQYF
.,TRBJ2-7,13,.,TRBV7-2,TGTGCCAGCAGCCCGGGGATGTCTTACGAGCAGTACTTC,CASSPGMSYEQYF
.,TRBJ2-7,14,.,TRBV6-5,TGTGCCAGCAGCAAAGATGGACGGGCCTACGAGCAGTACTTC,CASSKDGRAYEQYF
.,TRBJ1-2,13,.,TRBV12-3/TRBV12-4,TGTGCCAGCAGGGCCGCGGGGAACTATGGCTACACCTTC,CASRAAGNYGYTF
.,TRBJ2-7,13,.,TRBV29-1,TGCAGCGTCCGGGACCGGGAAACTGGCGAGCAGTACTTC,CSVRDRETGEQYF
.,TRBJ1-2,12,TRBD1,TRBV29-1,TGCAGCGTTGGTGGAGGGGGCAGAGGCTACACCTTC,CSVGGGGRGYTF
.,TRBJ2-5,13,.,TRBV7-7,TGTGCTAGCAGCTCAAGTTTTCTTGAGACCCAGTACTTC,CASSSSFLETQYF
.,TRBJ2-6,15,.,TRBV5-6,TGTGCCAGCAGCTTAATCGACTCTGGGGCCAACGTCCTGACTTTC,CASSLIDSGANVLTF
.,TRBJ2-1,15,.,TRBV15,TGTGCCACCAGCAGAGATTTATCGGCCTACAATGAGCAGTTCTTC,CATSRDLSAYNEQFF
few,TRBJ2-2,12,.,TRBV18,TGTGCCAGCTCACCTAACACCGGGGAGCTGTTTTTT,CASSPNTGELFF
.,TRBJ1-6,16,.,TRBV27,TGTGCCAGCAGTTCCAAGTCGGACTCCTATAATTCACCCCTCCACTTT,CASSSKSDSYNSPLHF